What follows is one T cell receptor beta chain and its context. The antigen is undetermined. Produced via immunoSEQ multiplex PCR; TCRdb's table is partial and in-frame only. The repertoire holds 60,000 to 75,000 clones, with roughly 90% as singletons. This sample is part of a study of lymphopenia after photon versus proton radiotherapy. Overall study results and limits: Larger post-nadir TCR diversity loss correlated inversely with survival in deceased patients. Better survival with proton therapy was suggested as possible, not demonstrated.

The ends were cut back, 0 bases at V and 11 bases at J, with 22 bases in the middle. Looked up from germline, CDR1 is LNHNV and CDR2 is YYDKDF (reference sequence). The length of the CDR3 is 16 residues. V is TRBV15 and J is TRBJ2-5; no definite D call. The origin of this receptor is a man aged 80 or over with esophageal cancer. Here the sequenced sample was peripheral blood, taken from a patient treated with proton-based radiotherapy. This chain's CDR3 is CATSRDLKGLGAEQYF. CDR3 bases: TGTGCCACCAGCAGAGATCTGAAGGGTCTCGGTGCGGAACAGTACTTC.